This T cell receptor beta chain was found in a study of T-cell reconstitution after alpha-beta-depleted transplantation in children (dated by TCRdb to about 2016). Regarding the complete study: Using TCR repertoire profiling, the study followed T-cell immune reconstitution in a quantitative way in children after TCRalphabeta/CD19-depleted allogeneic hematopoietic cell transplantation.

Trimming takes 3 bases off V and 7 bases off J; junction bases not matched to a gene: 12. The CDR3 contains 16 residues, cysteine and phenylalanine counted. The retained sequence is limited to the CDR3, 48 bases, with the frame set at the first base. Library preparation used PCR. TCRdb shows the sequencer as Illumina HiSeq 2500. Molecular barcoding was employed in the preparation of TCR libraries, with unique molecular identifiers being used to normalize TCRbeta repertoire quantification. TCRdb trimmed the raw reads at Q25, called clones with MiXCR and kept productive beta chains. CDR3 protein sequences are deduplicated, and each keeps its most common genes and DNA. The sample table records around 680,000 distinct CDR3 sequences; 16% of these occur just once. The top ten constitute 1.1% of the sample. A note on this clonotype: The specificity of this receptor is unknown. The input lacks base qualities; no much larger clone sits a single base away.

The receptor chain draws on TRBV12-3 or TRBV12-4 and TRBJ2-1, with 7 junctional bases fitting TRBD2. This sequence originates from a human donor who donated a stem cell graft to a child with acute myeloid leukemia. Sequencing used PBMCs from the stem cell graft donor, obtained from the stem cell graft. In nucleotide form, the sequence is TGTGCCAGCAGTTTGGTGCGGGGGAAGGGTGAGAATGAGCAGTTCTTC. Translated, it reads CASSLVRGKGENEQFF.